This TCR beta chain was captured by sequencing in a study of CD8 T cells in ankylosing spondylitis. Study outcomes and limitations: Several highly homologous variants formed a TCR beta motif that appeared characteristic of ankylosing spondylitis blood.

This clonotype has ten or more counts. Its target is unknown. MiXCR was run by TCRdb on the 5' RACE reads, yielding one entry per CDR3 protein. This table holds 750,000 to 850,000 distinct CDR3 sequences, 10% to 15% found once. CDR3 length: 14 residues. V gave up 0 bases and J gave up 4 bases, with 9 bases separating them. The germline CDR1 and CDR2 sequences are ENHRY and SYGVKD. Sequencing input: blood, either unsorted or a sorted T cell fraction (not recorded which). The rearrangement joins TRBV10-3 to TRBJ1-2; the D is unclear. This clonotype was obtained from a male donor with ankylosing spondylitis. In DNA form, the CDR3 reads TGTGCCATCAGTGAGTCCGGGCAGGCCTATGGCTACACCTTC. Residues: CAISESGQAYGYTF.